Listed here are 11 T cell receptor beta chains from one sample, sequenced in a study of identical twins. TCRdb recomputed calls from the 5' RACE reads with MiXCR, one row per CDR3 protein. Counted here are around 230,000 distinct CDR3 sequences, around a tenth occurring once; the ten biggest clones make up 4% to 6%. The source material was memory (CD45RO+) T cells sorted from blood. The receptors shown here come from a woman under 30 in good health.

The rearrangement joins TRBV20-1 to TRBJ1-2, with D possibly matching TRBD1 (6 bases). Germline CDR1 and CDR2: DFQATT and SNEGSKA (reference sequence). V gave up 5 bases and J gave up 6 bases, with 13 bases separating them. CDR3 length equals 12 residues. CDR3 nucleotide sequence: TGCAGTGCTTACACGAACAGGGATGGCTACACCTTC. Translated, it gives CSAYTNRDGYTF.

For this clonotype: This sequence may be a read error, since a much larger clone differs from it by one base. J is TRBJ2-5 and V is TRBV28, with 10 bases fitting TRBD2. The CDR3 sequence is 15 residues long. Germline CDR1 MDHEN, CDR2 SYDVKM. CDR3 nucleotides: TGTGTCAGCGTTACCCTAGCGGGAGTGGGGGAGACCCAGTACTTC. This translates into CVSVTLAGVGETQYF.

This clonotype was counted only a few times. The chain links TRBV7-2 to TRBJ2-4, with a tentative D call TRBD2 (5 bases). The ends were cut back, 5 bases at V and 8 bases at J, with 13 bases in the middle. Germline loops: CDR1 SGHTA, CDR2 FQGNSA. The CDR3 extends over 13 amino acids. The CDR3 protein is CASSHGEGYIQYF. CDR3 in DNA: TGTGCCAGCAGCCACGGAGAGGGTTACATTCAGTACTTC.

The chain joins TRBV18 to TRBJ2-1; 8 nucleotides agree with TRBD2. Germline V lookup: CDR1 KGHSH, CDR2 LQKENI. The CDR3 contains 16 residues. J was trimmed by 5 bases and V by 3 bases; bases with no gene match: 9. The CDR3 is CASSPPGGLVNNEQFF. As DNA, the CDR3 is TGTGCCAGCTCACCTCCGGGGGGACTAGTTAACAATGAGCAGTTCTTC. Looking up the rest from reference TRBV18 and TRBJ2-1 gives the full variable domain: NAGVMQNPRHLVRRRGQEARLRCSPMKGHSHVYWYRQLPEEGLKFMVYLQKENIIDESGMPKERFSAEFPKEGPSILRIQQVVRGDSAAYFCASSPPGGLVNNEQFFGPGTRLTVL.

CDR3 region: CASSKRGTEAFF. The CDR3 DNA follows: TGTGCCAGCAGCAAGAGGGGCACTGAAGCTTTCTTT. This chain uses TRBV6-1 with TRBJ1-1, with D tentatively TRBD1 (5 bases). The CDR3 loop spans 12 amino acids. Germline V gene lookup returns CDR1 MNHNS and CDR2 SASEGT. V was shortened by 6 bases and J by 4 bases, with 9 bases between the two germline ends.

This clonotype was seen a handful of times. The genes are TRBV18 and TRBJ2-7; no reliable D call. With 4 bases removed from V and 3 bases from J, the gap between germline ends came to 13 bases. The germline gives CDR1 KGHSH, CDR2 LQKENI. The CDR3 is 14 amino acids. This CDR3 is CASSRQGDRYEQYF. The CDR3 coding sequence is TGTGCCAGCTCACGTCAAGGCGACCGCTACGAGCAGTACTTC.

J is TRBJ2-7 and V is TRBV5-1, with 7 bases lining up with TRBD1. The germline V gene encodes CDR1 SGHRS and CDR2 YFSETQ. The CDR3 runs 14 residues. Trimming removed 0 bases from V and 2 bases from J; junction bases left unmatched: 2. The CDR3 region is CASSLEGQTYEQYF. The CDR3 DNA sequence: TGCGCCAGCAGCTTGGAGGGACAGACCTACGAGCAGTACTTC.

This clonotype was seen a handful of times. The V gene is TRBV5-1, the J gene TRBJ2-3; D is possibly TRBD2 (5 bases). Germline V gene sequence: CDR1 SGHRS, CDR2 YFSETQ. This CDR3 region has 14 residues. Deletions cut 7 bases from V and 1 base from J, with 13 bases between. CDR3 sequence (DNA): TGCGCCAGCCGCCTCCATAGCGGCACAGATACGCAGTATTTT. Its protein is CASRLHSGTDTQYF.

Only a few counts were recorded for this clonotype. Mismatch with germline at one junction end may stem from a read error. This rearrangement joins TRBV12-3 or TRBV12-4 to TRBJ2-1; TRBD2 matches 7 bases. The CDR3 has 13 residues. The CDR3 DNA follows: TGTGCCAGCAGTCGATCGGGACTACCGACCCAGGTCTTC. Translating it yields CASSRSGLPTQVF.

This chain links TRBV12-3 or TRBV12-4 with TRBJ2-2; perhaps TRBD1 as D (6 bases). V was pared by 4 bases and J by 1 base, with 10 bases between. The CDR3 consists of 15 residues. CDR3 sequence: CASSYSTGNTGELFF. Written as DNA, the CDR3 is TGTGCCAGCAGTTACTCGACAGGGAACACCGGGGAGCTGTTTTTT.

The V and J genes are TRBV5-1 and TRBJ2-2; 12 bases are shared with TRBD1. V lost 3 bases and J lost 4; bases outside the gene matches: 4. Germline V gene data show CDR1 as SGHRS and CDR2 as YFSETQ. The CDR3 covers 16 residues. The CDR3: CASSWGTGGLTGELFF. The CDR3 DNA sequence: TGCGCCAGCAGCTGGGGGACAGGGGGCCTCACCGGGGAGCTGTTTTTT.